Listed below are T cell receptor beta chains from one sample, sequenced in a study of blood T cell repertoires in COVID-19. TCRdb's copy holds only in-frame clones and misses some; the assay was immunoSEQ multiplex PCR. The table lists around 250,000 clones, nearly 90% of them singletons. Sequencing was done on a sample of peripheral blood. The receptors were gathered from a woman in her sixties or seventies with COVID-19, enrolled during active disease. The CDR3 runs from the conserved cysteine through the conserved F or W. The D gene is left open where the match is weak. Size is omitted from some rows. Given values are once, few, many or a class for expanded clones.

V,J,D,size,CDR3,DNA
TRBV29-1,TRBJ2-1,NA,NA,CSVEGSGNEQFF,TGCAGCGTTGAGGGCAGTGGCAATGAGCAGTTCTTC
TRBV19,TRBJ1-2,NA,NA,CASSIDRTVGAYGYTF,TGTGCCAGTAGTATAGATCGGACAGTTGGGGCCTATGGCTACACCTTC
TRBV7-9,TRBJ2-1,TRBD1,few,CASSSPGTAGTNEQFF,TGTGCCAGCAGCTCCCCCGGGACAGCCGGAACCAATGAGCAGTTCTTC
TRBV5-1,TRBJ2-6,NA,NA,CASSQGQLASGANVLTF,TGCGCCAGCAGCCAAGGACAACTTGCCTCTGGGGCCAACGTCCTGACTTTC
TRBV2,TRBJ1-5,NA,NA,CASTRREGGNQPQHF,TGTGCCAGCACCCGGAGGGAGGGCGGCAATCAGCCCCAGCATTTT
TRBV30,TRBJ1-6,NA,NA,CAWLAFGGNPRESPLHF,TGTGCCTGGCTAGCTTTCGGGGGAAATCCGAGGGAGTCACCCCTCCACTTT
TRBV5-1,TRBJ2-3,TRBD2,NA,CASSLRGRGTDTQYF,TGCGCCAGCAGCTTGCGCGGGAGGGGCACAGATACGCAGTATTTT
TRBV30,TRBJ2-2,TRBD2,NA,CAWSVRLAGGPNTGELFF,TGTGCCTGGAGTGTACGACTAGCGGGGGGCCCGAACACCGGGGAGCTGTTTTTT
TRBV29-1,TRBJ2-7,NA,NA,CSVAGVYEQYF,TGCAGCGTTGCGGGGGTCTACGAGCAGTACTTC
TRBV4-1,TRBJ1-5,NA,few,CASSRVAGNNQPQHF,TGCGCCAGCAGCCGAGTGGCAGGGAACAATCAGCCCCAGCATTTT
TRBV6-2/TRBV6-3,TRBJ2-3,TRBD2,NA,CASSYSGGPVGGTQYF,TGTGCCAGCAGTTACAGCGGGGGGCCCGTTGGAGGTACGCAGTATTTT
TRBV19,TRBJ2-7,TRBD1,NA,CASSRPPGTGDHEQYF,TGTGCCAGTAGTAGACCCCCCGGGACAGGGGACCACGAGCAGTACTTC
TRBV4-2,TRBJ2-3,TRBD1,NA,CASSLTGQGYTDTQYF,TGTGCCAGCAGCCTCACGGGACAGGGATACACAGATACGCAGTATTTT
TRBV5-6,TRBJ2-2,NA,few,CASSLKLGWNTGELFF,TGTGCCAGCAGCTTGAAACTGGGCTGGAACACCGGGGAGCTGTTTTTT
TRBV27,TRBJ1-2,NA,NA,CASSFRGGYGYTF,TGTGCCAGCAGTTTTCGGGGAGGCTATGGCTACACCTTC
TRBV9,TRBJ1-1,TRBD1,few,CASSGDRGEAFF,TGTGCCAGCAGCGGGGACAGGGGTGAAGCTTTCTTT
TRBV5-4,TRBJ2-1,TRBD2,NA,CASSLSAAGGYYEQFF,TGTGCCAGCAGCCTCAGCGCGGCGGGGGGGTACTATGAGCAGTTCTTC
TRBV3-1/TRBV3-2,TRBJ1-1,NA,NA,CASSRGRMNTEAFF,TGTGCCAGCAGCCGGGGCCGGATGAACACTGAAGCTTTCTTT
TRBV29-1,TRBJ1-4,NA,NA,CSVVEGPTNEKLFF,TGCAGCGTTGTCGAGGGCCCGACTAATGAAAAACTGTTTTTT
TRBV2,TRBJ2-7,TRBD2,NA,CASIKRGGRIEQYF,TGTGCCAGCATCAAGCGGGGGGGCCGTATCGAGCAGTACTTC